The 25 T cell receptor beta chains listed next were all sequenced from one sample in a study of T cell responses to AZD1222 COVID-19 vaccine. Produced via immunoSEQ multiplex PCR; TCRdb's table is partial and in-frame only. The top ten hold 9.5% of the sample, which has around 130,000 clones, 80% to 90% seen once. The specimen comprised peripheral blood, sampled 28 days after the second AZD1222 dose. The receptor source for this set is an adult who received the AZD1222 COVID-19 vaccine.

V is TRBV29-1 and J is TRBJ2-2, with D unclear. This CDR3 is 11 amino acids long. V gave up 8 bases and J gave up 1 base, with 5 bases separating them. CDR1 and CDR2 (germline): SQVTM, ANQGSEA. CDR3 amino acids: CSFQNTGELFF. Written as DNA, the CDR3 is TGCAGCTTCCAGAACACCGGGGAGCTGTTTTTT.

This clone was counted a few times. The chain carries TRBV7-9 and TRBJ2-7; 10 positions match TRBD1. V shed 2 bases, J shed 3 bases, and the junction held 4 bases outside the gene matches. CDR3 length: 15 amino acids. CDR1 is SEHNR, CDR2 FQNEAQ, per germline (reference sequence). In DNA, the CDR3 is TGTGCCAGCAGCTTAAGACAGGGGGCTATCTACGAGCAGTACTTC. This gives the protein CASSLRQGAIYEQYF. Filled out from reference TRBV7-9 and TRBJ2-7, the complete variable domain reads DTGVSQNPRHKITKRGQNVTFRCDPISEHNRLYWYRQTLGQGPEFLTYFQNEAQLEKSRLLSDRFSAERPKGSFSTLEIQRTEQGDSAMYLCASSLRQGAIYEQYFGPGTRLTVT.

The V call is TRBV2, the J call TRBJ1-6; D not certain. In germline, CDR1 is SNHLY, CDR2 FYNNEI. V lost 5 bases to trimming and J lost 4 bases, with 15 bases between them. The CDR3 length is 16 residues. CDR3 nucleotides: TGTGCCAGCAGTTTTTTGTCGGGCCAGTATAATTCACCCCTCCACTTT. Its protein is CASSFLSGQYNSPLHF. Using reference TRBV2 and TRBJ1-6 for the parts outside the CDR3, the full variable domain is EPEVTQTPSHQVTQMGQEVILRCVPISNHLYFYWYRQILGQKVEFLVSFYNNEISEKSEIFDDQFSVERPDGSNFTLKIRSTKLEDSAMYFCASSFLSGQYNSPLHFGNGTRLTVT.

CDR3 residues: CASSLAPGANYGYTF. For the CDR3, the DNA is TGCGCCAGCAGCTTGGCCCCAGGGGCAAACTATGGCTACACCTTC. The V call is TRBV5-1, the J call TRBJ1-2; a possible D gene is TRBD1 (6 bases). Trimming left V 0 bases short and J 2 bases short, with 11 bases between. This CDR3 spans 15 amino acids. The germline gives CDR1 SGHRS, CDR2 YFSETQ. Variable domain in full (rest from reference TRBV5-1 and TRBJ1-2): KAGVTQTPRYLIKTRGQQVTLSCSPISGHRSVSWYQQTPGQGLQFLFEYFSETQRNKGNFPGRFSGRQFSNSRSEMNVSTLELGDSALYLCASSLAPGANYGYTFGSGTRLTVV.

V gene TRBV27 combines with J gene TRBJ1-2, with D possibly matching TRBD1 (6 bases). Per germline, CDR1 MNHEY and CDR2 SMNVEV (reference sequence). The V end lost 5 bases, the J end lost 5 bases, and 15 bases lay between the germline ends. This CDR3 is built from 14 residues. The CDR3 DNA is TGTGCCAGCAGTCCCAGGACAGCATTGTATGGCTACACCTTC. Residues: CASSPRTALYGYTF.

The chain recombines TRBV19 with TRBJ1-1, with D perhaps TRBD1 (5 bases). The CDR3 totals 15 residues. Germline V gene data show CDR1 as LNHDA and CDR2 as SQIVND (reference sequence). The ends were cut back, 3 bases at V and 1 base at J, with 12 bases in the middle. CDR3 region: CASSIRPRENTEAFF. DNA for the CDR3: TGTGCCAGTAGTATTCGTCCCAGGGAGAACACTGAAGCTTTCTTT.

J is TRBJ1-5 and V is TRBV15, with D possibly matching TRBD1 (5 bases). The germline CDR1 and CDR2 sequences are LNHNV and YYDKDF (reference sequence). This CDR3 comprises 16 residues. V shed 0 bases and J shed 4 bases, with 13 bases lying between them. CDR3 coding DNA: TGTGCCACCAGCAGAGATTGGTGGGGGGGGAATCAGCCCCAGCATTTT. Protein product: CATSRDWWGGNQPQHF.

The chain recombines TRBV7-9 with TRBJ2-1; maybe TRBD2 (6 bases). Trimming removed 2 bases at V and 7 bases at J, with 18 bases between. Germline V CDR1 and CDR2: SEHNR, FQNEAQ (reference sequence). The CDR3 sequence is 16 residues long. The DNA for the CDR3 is TGTGCCAGCAGCTTACCATTCAGAGGTCGGGGGAATGAGCAGTTCTTC. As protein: CASSLPFRGRGNEQFF.

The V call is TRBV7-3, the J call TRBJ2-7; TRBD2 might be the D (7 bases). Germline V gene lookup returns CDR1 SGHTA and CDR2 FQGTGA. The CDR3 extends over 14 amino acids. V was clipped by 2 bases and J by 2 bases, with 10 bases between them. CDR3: CASSLSGGAYEQYF. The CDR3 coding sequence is TGTGCCAGCAGCTTATCGGGGGGCGCCTACGAGCAGTACTTC.

The CDR3 bases are TGTGCCAGCAGCCCCTTCTCTGGAAACACCATATATTTT. Translated: CASSPFSGNTIYF. The genes are TRBV14 and TRBJ1-3, with D hard to call. Trimming left V 4 bases short and J 0 bases short, with 4 bases between. The germline V gene has CDR1 SGHDN and CDR2 FVKESK. The CDR3 is 13 amino acids. Combining the CDR3 with reference TRBV14 and TRBJ1-3 gives the whole variable domain EAGVTQFPSHSVIEKGQTVTLRCDPISGHDNLYWYRRVMGKEIKFLLHFVKESKQDESGMPNNRFLAERTGGTYSTLKVQPAELEDSGVYFCASSPFSGNTIYFGEGSWLTVV.

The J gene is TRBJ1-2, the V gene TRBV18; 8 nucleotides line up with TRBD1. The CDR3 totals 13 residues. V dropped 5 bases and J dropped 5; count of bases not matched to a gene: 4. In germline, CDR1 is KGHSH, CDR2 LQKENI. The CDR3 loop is CASSNRGYYGYTF. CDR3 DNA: TGTGCCAGCTCAAACAGGGGGTATTATGGCTACACCTTC.

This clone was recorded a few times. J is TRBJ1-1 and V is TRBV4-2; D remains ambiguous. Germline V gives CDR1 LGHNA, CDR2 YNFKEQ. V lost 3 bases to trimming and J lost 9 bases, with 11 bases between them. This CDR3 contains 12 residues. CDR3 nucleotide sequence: TGTGCCAGCAGCCAGGATGTATTTAAAGCTTTCTTT. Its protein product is CASSQDVFKAFF.

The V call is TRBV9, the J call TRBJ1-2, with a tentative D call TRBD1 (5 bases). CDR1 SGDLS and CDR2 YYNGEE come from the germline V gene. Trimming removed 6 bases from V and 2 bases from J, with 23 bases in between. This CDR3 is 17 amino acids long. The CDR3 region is CASNNPMTPGRNYGYTF. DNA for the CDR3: TGTGCCAGCAACAACCCGATGACGCCGGGACGGAACTATGGCTACACCTTC.

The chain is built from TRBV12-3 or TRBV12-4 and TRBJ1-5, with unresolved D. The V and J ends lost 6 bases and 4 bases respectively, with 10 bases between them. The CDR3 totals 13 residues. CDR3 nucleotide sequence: TGTGCCAGCAGCCAAGGTGAGAATCAGCCCCAGCATTTT. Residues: CASSQGENQPQHF.

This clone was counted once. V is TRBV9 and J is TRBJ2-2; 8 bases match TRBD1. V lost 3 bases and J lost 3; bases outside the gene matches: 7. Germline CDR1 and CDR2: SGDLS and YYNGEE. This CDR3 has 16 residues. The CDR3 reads CASSARTGQDTGELFF. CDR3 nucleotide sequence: TGTGCCAGCAGCGCCCGGACAGGGCAGGACACCGGGGAGCTGTTTTTT.

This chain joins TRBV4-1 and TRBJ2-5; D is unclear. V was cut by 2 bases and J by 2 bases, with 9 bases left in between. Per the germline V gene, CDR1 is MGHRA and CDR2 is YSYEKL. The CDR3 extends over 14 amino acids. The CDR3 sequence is CASSQPGRQETQYF. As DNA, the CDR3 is TGCGCCAGCAGCCAACCGGGCCGACAAGAGACCCAGTACTTC.

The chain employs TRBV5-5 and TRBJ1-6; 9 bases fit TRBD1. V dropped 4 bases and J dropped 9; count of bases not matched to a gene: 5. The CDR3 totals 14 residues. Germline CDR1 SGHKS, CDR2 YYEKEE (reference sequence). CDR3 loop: CASSGGQGVSPLHF. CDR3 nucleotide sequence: TGTGCCAGCAGCGGGGGACAGGGTGTTTCACCCCTCCACTTT.

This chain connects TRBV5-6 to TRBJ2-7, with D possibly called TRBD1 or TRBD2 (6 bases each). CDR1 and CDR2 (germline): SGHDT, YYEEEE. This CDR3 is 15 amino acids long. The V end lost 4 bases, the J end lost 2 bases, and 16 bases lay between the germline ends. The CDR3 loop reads CASSPGGSSPYEQYF. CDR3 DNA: TGTGCCAGCAGCCCCGGGGGCAGTTCCCCCTACGAGCAGTACTTC.

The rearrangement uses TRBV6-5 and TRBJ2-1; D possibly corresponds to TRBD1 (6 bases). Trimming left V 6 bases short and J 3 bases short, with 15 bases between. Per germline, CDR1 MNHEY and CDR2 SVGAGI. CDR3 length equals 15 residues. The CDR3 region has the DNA TGTGCCAGCAGCGAGGGACACCCTCTCTACAATGAGCAGTTCTTC. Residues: CASSEGHPLYNEQFF.

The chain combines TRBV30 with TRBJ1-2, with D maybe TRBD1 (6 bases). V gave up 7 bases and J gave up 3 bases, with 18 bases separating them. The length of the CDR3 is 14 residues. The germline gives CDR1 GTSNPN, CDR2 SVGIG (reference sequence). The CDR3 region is CAFRGRRLDYGYTF. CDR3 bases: TGTGCCTTTAGGGGGAGACGCCTAGACTATGGCTACACCTTC.

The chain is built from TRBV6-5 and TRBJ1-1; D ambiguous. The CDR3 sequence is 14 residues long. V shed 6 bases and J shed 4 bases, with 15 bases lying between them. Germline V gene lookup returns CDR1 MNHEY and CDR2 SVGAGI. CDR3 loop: CASRPLARSTEAFF. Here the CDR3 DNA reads TGTGCCAGCAGACCCCTCGCGCGGAGCACTGAAGCTTTCTTT.

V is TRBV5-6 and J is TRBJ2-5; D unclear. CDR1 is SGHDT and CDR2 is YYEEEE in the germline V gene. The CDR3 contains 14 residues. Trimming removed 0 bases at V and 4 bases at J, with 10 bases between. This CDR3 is CASSLGSFLETQYF. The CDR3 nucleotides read TGTGCCAGCAGCTTGGGGTCGTTCTTAGAGACCCAGTACTTC.

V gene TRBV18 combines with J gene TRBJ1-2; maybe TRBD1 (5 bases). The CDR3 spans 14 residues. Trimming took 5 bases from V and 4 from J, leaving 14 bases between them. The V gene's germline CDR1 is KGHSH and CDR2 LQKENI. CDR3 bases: TGTGCCAGCTCAACCGAAGGGGCCCTCTATGGCTACACCTTC. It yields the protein CASSTEGALYGYTF.

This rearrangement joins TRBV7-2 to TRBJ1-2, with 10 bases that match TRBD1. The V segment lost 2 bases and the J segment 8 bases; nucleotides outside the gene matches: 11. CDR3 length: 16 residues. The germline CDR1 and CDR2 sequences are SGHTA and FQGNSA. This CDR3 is CASSLFQLGQGKGYTF. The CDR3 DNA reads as TGTGCCAGCAGCTTATTTCAACTGGGACAGGGGAAGGGCTACACCTTC.

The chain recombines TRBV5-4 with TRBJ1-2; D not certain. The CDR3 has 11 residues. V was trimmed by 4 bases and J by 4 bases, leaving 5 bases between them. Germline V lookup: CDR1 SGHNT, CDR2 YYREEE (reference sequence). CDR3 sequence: CASSDRYGYTF. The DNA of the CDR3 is TGTGCCAGCAGCGATCGCTATGGCTACACCTTC.